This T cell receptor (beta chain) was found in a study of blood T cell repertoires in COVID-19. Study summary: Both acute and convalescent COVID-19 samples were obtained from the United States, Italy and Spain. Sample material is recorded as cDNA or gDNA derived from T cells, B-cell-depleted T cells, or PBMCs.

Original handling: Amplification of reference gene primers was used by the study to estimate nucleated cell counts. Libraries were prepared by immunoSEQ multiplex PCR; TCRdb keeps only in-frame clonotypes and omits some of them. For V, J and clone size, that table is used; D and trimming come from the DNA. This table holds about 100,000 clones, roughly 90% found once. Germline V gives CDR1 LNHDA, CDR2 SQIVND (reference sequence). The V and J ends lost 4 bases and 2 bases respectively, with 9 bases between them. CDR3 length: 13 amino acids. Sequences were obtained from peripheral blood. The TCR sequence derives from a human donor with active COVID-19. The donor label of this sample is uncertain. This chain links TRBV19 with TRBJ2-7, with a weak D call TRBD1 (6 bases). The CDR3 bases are TGTGCCAGTAGTACCCCAGGGGCCTACGAGCAGTACTTC. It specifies CASSTPGAYEQYF. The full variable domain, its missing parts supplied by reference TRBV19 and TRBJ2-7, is DGGITQSPKYLFRKEGQNVTLSCEQNLNHDAMYWYRQDPGQGLRLIYYSQIVNDFQKGDIAEGYSVSREKKESFPLTVTSAQKNPTAFYLCASSTPGAYEQYFGPGTRLTVT.